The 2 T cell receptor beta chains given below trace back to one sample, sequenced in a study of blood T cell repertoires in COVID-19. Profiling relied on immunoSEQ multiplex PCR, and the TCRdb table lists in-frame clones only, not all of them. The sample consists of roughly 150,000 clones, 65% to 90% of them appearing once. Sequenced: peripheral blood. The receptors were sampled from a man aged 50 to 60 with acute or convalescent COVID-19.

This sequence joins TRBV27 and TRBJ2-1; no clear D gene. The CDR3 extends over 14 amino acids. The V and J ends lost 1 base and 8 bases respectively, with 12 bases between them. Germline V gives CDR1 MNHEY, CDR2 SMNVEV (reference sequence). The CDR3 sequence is CASSLYYRVDEQFF. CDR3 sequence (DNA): TGTGCCAGCAGTTTATATTACCGGGTGGATGAGCAGTTCTTC.

The CDR3 bases are TGTGCCAGCAGTTTCGGGCGGGAGAACACTGAAGCTTTCTTT. Translation: CASSFGRENTEAFF. The chain combines TRBV7-2 with TRBJ1-1; D not resolved. Germline V lookup: CDR1 SGHTA, CDR2 FQGNSA. V lost 6 bases, J lost 1 base, and 12 bases lay in between. This CDR3 spans 14 amino acids.